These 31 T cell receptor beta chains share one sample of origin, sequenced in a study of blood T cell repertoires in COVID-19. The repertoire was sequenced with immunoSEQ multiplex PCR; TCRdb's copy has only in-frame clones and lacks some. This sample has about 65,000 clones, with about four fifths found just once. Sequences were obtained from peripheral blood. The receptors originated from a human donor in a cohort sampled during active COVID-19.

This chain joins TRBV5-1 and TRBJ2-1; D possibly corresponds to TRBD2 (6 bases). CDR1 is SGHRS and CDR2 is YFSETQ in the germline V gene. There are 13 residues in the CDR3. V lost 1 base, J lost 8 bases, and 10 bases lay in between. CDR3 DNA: TGCGCCAGCAGCTTGTCGGGAGTCGATGAGCAGTTCTTC. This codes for CASSLSGVDEQFF.

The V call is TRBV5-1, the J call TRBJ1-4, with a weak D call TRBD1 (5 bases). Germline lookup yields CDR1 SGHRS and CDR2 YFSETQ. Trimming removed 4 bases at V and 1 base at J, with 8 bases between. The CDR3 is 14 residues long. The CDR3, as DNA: TGCGCCAGCAGCGCTGACAGAACTAATGAAAAACTGTTTTTT. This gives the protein CASSADRTNEKLFF.

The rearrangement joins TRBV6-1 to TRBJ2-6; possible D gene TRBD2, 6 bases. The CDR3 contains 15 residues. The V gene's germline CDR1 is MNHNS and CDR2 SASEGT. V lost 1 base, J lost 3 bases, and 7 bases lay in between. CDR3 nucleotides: TGTGCCAGCAGTGAAGGGAGGGTTGGGGCCAACGTCCTGACTTTC. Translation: CASSEGRVGANVLTF.

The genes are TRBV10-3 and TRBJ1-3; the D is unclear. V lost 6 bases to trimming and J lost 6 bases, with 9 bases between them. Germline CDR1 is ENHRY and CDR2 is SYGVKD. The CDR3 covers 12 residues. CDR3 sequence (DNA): TGTGCCATCAGGGCCCGGGAAAACACCATATATTTT. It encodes CAIRARENTIYF.

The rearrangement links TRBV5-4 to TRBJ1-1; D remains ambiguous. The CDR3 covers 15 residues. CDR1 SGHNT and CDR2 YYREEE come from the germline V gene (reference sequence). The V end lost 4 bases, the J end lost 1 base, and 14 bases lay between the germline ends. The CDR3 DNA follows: TGTGCCAGCAGCAACCCCAAGGCGGGGAACACTGAAGCTTTCTTT. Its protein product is CASSNPKAGNTEAFF.

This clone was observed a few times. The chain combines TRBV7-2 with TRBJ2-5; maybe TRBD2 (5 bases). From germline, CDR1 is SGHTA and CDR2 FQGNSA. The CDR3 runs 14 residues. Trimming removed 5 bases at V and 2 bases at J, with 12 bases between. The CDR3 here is CASSQKAVQETQYF. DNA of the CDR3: TGTGCCAGCAGCCAGAAAGCGGTTCAAGAGACCCAGTACTTC.

The CDR3 nucleotides are TGCGCCAGCAGCCAAATATTCGGGGCCTACGAGCAGTACTTC. Protein sequence: CASSQIFGAYEQYF. The V call is TRBV4-1, the J call TRBJ2-7, with D perhaps TRBD2 (5 bases). The V gene lost 2 bases and the J gene lost 2 bases, with 10 bases spanning the gap. This CDR3 comprises 14 residues. CDR1 and CDR2 (germline): MGHRA, YSYEKL.

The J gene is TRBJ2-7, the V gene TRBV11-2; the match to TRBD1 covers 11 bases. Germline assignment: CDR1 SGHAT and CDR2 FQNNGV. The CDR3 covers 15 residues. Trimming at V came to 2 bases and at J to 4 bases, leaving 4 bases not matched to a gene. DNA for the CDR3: TGTGCCAGCAGCTTAACGGGACAGGGGGGATACGAGCAGTACTTC. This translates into CASSLTGQGGYEQYF.

In DNA form, the CDR3 reads TGTGCCAGCAGCCGAAGTACTAGCGGCACCGGGGAGCTGTTTTTT. As protein: CASSRSTSGTGELFF. The J gene is TRBJ2-2, the V gene TRBV6-5; TRBD2 agrees at 8 bases. The junction had 7 bases not matched to a gene; V was cut back by 6 bases and J by 4 bases. The CDR3 totals 15 residues. Germline V gene sequence: CDR1 MNHEY, CDR2 SVGAGI.

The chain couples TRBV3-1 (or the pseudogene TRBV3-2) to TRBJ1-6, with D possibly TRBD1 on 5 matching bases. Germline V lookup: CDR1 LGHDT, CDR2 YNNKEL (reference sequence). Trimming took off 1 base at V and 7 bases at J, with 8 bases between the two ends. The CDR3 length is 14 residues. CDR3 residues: CASSQGQSNSPLHF. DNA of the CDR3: TGTGCCAGCAGCCAAGGACAGTCCAATTCACCCCTCCACTTT.

The CDR3 reads CASSIGTSAYNEQFF. The CDR3 bases are TGTGCCAGTAGTATTGGGACTTCGGCCTACAATGAGCAGTTCTTC. The J gene is TRBJ2-1, the V gene TRBV19, with D perhaps matching TRBD2 (6 bases). Germline lookup yields CDR1 LNHDA and CDR2 SQIVND (reference sequence). The V gene lost 3 bases and the J gene lost 2 bases, with 11 bases spanning the gap. The length of the CDR3 is 15 residues.

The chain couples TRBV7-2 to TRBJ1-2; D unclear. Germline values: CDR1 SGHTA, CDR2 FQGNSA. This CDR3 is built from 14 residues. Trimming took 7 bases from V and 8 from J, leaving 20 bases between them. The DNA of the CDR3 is TGTGCCAGCAACCTCCTACTCCAGGCGGGCGGCTACACCTTC. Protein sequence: CASNLLLQAGGYTF.

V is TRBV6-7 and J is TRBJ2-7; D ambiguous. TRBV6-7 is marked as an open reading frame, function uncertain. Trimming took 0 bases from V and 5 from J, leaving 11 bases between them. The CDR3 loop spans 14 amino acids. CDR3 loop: CASSYSIRYHEQYF. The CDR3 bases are TGTGCCAGCAGTTACTCGATTCGGTACCACGAGCAGTACTTC.

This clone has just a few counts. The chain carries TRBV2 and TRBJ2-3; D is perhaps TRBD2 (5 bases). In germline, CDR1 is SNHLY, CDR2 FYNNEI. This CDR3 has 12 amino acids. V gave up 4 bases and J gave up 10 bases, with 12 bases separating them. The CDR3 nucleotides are TGTGCCAGCAGTGCGTTGAGGACTGCGCAGTATTTT. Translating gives CASSALRTAQYF.

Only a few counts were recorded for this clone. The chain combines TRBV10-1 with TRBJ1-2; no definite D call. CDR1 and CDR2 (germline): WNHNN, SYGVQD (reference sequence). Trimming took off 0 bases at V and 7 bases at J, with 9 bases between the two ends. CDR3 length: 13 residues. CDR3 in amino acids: CASSESSGGGYTF. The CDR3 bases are TGCGCCAGCAGTGAGTCGAGTGGCGGTGGCTACACCTTC.

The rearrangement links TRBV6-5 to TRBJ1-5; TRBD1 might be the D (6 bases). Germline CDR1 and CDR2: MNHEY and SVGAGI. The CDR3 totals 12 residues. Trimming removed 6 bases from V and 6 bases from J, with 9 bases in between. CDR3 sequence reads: CASRGDIQPQHF. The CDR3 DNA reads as TGTGCCAGCAGGGGGGACATTCAGCCCCAGCATTTT.

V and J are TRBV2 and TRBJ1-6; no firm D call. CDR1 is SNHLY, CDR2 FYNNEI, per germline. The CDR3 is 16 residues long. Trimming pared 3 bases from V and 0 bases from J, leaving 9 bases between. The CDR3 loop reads CASSEIQSSYNSPLHF. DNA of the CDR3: TGTGCCAGCAGTGAGATACAAAGCTCCTATAATTCACCCCTCCACTTT.

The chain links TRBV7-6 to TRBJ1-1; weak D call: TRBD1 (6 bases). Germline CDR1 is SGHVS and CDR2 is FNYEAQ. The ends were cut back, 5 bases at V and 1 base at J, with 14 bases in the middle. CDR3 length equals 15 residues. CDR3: CASSTRGARNTEAFF. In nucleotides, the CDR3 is TGTGCCAGCAGCACGCGGGGGGCGCGGAACACTGAAGCTTTCTTT.

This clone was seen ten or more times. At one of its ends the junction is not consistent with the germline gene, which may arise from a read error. CDR3 sequence reads: CSVEGGTGNYGYTF. The CDR3 DNA is TGCAGCGTCGAAGGGGGGACAGGGAACTATGGCTACACCTTC. The chain uses TRBV29-1 and TRBJ1-2; 9 bases are a match to TRBD1. CDR1 and CDR2 from the germline V gene are SQVTM and ANQGSEA. This CDR3 contains 14 residues.

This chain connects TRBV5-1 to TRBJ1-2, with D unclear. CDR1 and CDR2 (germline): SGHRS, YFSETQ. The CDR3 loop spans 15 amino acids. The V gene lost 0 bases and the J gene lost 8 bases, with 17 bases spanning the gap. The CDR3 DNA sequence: TGCGCCAGCAGCTTGGATATGTCCGGGATCGGCGGCTACACCTTC. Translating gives CASSLDMSGIGGYTF.

As DNA, the CDR3 is TGTGCCAGCAGCTTAGCGGCTGGGACAGCGATTAAATTAACCGGGGAGCTGTTTTTT. This encodes CASSLAAGTAIKLTGELFF. The chain carries TRBV11-2 and TRBJ2-2; 7 positions agree with TRBD1. The CDR3 loop spans 19 amino acids. Trimming removed 1 base from V and 5 bases from J; junction bases left unmatched: 16. CDR1 is SGHAT and CDR2 is FQNNGV in the germline V gene.

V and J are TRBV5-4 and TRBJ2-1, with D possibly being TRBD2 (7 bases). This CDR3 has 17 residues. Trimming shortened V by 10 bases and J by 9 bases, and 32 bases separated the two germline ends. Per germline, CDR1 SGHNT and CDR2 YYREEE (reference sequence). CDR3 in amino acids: CAPGEASTRGGSGEQFF. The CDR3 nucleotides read TGTGCCCCAGGCGAGGCGTCTACAAGGGGGGGTTCGGGTGAGCAGTTCTTC. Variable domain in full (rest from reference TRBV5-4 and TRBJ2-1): ETGVTQSPTHLIKTRGQQVTLRCSSQSGHNTVSWYQQALGQGPQFIFQYYREEENGRGNFPPRFSGLQFPNYSSELNVNALELDDSALYLCAPGEASTRGGSGEQFFGPGTRLTVL.

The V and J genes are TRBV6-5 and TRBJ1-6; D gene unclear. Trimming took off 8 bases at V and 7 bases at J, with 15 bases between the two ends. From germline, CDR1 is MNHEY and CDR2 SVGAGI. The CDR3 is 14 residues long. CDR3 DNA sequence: TGTGCCAGCCGGCCTTCTCTACAGAATTCACCCCTCCACTTT. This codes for CASRPSLQNSPLHF.

In nucleotides, the CDR3 is TGTGCCAGCAGCTACAGTGGGGGCGGACACAATCAGCCCCAGCATTTT. Translation gives CASSYSGGGHNQPQHF. This chain links TRBV5-4 with TRBJ1-5, with D possibly matching TRBD1 (6 bases). The germline V gene has CDR1 SGHNT and CDR2 YYREEE (reference sequence). V shed 3 bases and J shed 3 bases, with 16 bases lying between them. The CDR3 is made up of 16 amino acids.

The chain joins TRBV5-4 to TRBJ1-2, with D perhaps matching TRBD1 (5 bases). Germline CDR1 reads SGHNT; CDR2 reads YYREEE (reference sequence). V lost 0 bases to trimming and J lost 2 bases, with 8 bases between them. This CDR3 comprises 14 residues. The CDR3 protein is CASSLDQGNYGYTF. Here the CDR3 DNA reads TGTGCCAGCAGCTTGGATCAGGGCAACTATGGCTACACCTTC.

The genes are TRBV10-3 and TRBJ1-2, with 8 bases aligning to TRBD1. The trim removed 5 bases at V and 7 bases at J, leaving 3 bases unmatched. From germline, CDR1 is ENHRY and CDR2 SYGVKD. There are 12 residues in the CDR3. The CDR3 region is CAISQGAGGYTF. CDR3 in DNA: TGTGCCATCAGTCAGGGGGCGGGTGGCTACACCTTC.

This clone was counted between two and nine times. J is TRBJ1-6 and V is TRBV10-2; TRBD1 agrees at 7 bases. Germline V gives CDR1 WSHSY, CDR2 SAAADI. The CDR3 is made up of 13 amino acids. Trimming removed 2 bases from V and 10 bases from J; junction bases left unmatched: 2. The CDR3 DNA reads TGCGCCAGCAGTGAGCGACAGGGCTCACCCCTCCACTTT. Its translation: CASSERQGSPLHF.

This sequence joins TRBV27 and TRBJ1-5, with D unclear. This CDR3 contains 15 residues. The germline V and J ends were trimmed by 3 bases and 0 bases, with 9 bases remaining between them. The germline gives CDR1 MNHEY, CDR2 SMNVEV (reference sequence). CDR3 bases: TGTGCCAGCAGTTTCTCGGGGAATAGCAATCAGCCCCAGCATTTT. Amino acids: CASSFSGNSNQPQHF.

In nucleotides, the CDR3 is TGTGCCAGCAGCTTAGGGGCGAACCATAATTCACCCCTCCACTTT. Its protein is CASSLGANHNSPLHF. This chain connects TRBV7-2 to TRBJ1-6; D uncertain. CDR1 and CDR2 from the germline V gene are SGHTA and FQGNSA. V shed 1 base and J shed 5 bases, with 9 bases lying between them. This CDR3 is built from 15 residues.

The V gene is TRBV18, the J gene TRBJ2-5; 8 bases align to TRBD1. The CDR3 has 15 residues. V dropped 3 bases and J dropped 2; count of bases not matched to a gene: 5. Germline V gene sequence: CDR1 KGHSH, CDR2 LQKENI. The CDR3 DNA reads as TGTGCCAGCTCACCTGACAGGGGTCAGCAAGAGACCCAGTACTTC. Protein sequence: CASSPDRGQQETQYF.

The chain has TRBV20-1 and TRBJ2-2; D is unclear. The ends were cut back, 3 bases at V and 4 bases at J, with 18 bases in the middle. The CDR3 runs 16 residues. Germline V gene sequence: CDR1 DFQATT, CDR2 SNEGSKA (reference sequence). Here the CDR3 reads CSASHLQPPGTGELFF. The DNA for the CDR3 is TGCAGTGCTAGTCATCTGCAGCCTCCAGGCACCGGGGAGCTGTTTTTT.